The sequence of this T cell receptor beta chain was determined in a study of blood T cell repertoires in COVID-19. J was trimmed by 9 bases and V by 4 bases; bases with no gene match: 14. The CDR3 consists of 16 residues. Germline V gene sequence: CDR1 SGHRS, CDR2 YFSETQ. The authors' processing: Counts of nucleated cells, estimated from reference gene primer amplification, were obtained. Clones were sequenced by immunoSEQ multiplex PCR, and TCRdb holds only the in-frame ones, with some missing. The D gene and trimming were derived from the DNA, and the V and J assignments and clone size from that table. The sample includes some 130,000 clones, over 70% of them seen just once.

The chain recombines TRBV5-1 with TRBJ2-1; TRBD2 matches at 9 bases. Source material: peripheral blood. This receptor was identified in a man between 50 and 59 years old with active COVID-19. The CDR3 sequence is CASSPLVSGGLLEQFF. The DNA for the CDR3 is TGCGCCAGCAGCCCTCTGGTTAGCGGGGGACTGCTTGAGCAGTTCTTC.